These T cell receptor beta chains were read from a single sample in a study of siplizumab effects on memory and regulatory T cells. Repertoires were generated with immunoSEQ multiplex PCR, while TCRdb's copy carries only in-frame clones and drops some. The sample lists roughly 100,000 clones, around 95% occurring once. The sample taken for sequencing was naive CD4+ T cells sorted from blood. These TCRs come from a human donor in good health. CDR3s include the opening cysteine and the closing phenylalanine or tryptophan. The order of the fields is CDR3 length, D gene, clone size, J gene, V gene, CDR3 DNA, CDR3 protein. A D gene is named only where the DNA matches it firmly. The size field is filled for only some rows; it gives once, few, many or a size class.

cdr3_length: 15; d_call: .; clone_size: once; j_call: TRBJ2-5; v_call: TRBV9; cdr3_nt: TGTGCCAGCAGCCAAAGTAGACCAACCCAAGAGACCCAGTACTTC; cdr3_aa: CASSQSRPTQETQYF
cdr3_length: 12; d_call: .; clone_size: once; j_call: TRBJ2-3; v_call: TRBV30; cdr3_nt: TGTGCCTGGAGACCACGTGGGGATACGCAGTATTTT; cdr3_aa: CAWRPRGDTQYF
cdr3_length: 18; d_call: TRBD1; clone_size: .; j_call: TRBJ1-1; v_call: TRBV7-6; cdr3_nt: TGTGCCAGCAGCCCGAGATCCGGGACAGGGACCATGAACACTGAAGCTTTCTTT; cdr3_aa: CASSPRSGTGTMNTEAFF
cdr3_length: 14; d_call: TRBD1; clone_size: .; j_call: TRBJ1-5; v_call: TRBV30; cdr3_nt: TGTGCCTGGAATGAACAGGGGATTAGGCAGCCCCAGCATTTT; cdr3_aa: CAWNEQGIRQPQHF
cdr3_length: 16; d_call: .; clone_size: once; j_call: TRBJ1-2; v_call: TRBV7-3; cdr3_nt: TGTGCCAGCAGCTTATCTCCGACGCGTGGGTTGGGGGGCTACACCTTC; cdr3_aa: CASSLSPTRGLGGYTF
cdr3_length: 14; d_call: .; clone_size: .; j_call: TRBJ2-7; v_call: TRBV10-2; cdr3_nt: TGCGCCAGCAGCGCGGGACAGAACTCCTACGAGCAGTACTTC; cdr3_aa: CASSAGQNSYEQYF
cdr3_length: 11; d_call: .; clone_size: .; j_call: TRBJ2-3; v_call: TRBV20-1; cdr3_nt: TGCAGTGCTAGACCCGGGGATACGCAGTATTTT; cdr3_aa: CSARPGDTQYF
cdr3_length: 13; d_call: .; clone_size: .; j_call: TRBJ1-6; v_call: TRBV2; cdr3_nt: TGTACCAGCAGCTTCGACAGAGATTCACCCCTCCACTTT; cdr3_aa: CTSSFDRDSPLHF
cdr3_length: 15; d_call: .; clone_size: .; j_call: TRBJ2-5; v_call: TRBV19; cdr3_nt: TGTGCCAGTAGTCGCCGACGGAGCCTAGGCGAGACCCAGTACTTC; cdr3_aa: CASSRRRSLGETQYF
cdr3_length: 16; d_call: TRBD2; clone_size: once; j_call: TRBJ2-3; v_call: TRBV5-1; cdr3_nt: TGCGCCAGCAGCTTAAGAGCGGGGGGGCCGTCCGATACGCAGTATTTT; cdr3_aa: CASSLRAGGPSDTQYF
cdr3_length: 15; d_call: TRBD1; clone_size: .; j_call: TRBJ1-2; v_call: TRBV7-2; cdr3_nt: TGTGCCAGCAGCTGGGACAGGGTAGAGTGGGATGGCTACACCTTC; cdr3_aa: CASSWDRVEWDGYTF
cdr3_length: 16; d_call: .; clone_size: .; j_call: TRBJ2-6; v_call: TRBV7-2; cdr3_nt: TGTGCCAGCAGCAAGGACCGGGTCCCTGGGGCCAACGTCCTGACTTTC; cdr3_aa: CASSKDRVPGANVLTF
cdr3_length: 8; d_call: .; clone_size: .; j_call: TRBJ2-2; v_call: TRBV5-4; cdr3_nt: TGTGCCAGGCGGGAGCTGTTTTTT; cdr3_aa: CARRELFF
cdr3_length: 16; d_call: .; clone_size: .; j_call: TRBJ2-2; v_call: TRBV7-3; cdr3_nt: TGTGCCAGCAGCTTTCGGGGGCCAGCGAACACCGGGGAGCTGTTTTTT; cdr3_aa: CASSFRGPANTGELFF
cdr3_length: 15; d_call: .; clone_size: .; j_call: TRBJ2-1; v_call: TRBV6-1; cdr3_nt: TGTGCCAGCAGTGAGCGGACGCAGGGGATGTATGAGCAGTTCTTC; cdr3_aa: CASSERTQGMYEQFF
cdr3_length: 15; d_call: .; clone_size: once; j_call: TRBJ1-1; v_call: TRBV12-5; cdr3_nt: TGTGCTAGTGGTTTGGTACTGGGGCCGAACACTGAAGCTTTCTTT; cdr3_aa: CASGLVLGPNTEAFF
cdr3_length: 17; d_call: .; clone_size: .; j_call: TRBJ1-2; v_call: TRBV6-4; cdr3_nt: TGTGCCAGCAGTGACTCGGGCAGCCCAACCCTCCCCTATGGCTACACCTTC; cdr3_aa: CASSDSGSPTLPYGYTF
cdr3_length: 13; d_call: .; clone_size: .; j_call: TRBJ2-1; v_call: TRBV7-3; cdr3_nt: TGTGCCAGCAGCTTGGGCCCGAACAATGAGCAGTTCTTC; cdr3_aa: CASSLGPNNEQFF
cdr3_length: 13; d_call: .; clone_size: .; j_call: TRBJ1-2; v_call: TRBV4-3; cdr3_nt: TGCGCCAGCAGCCAAGAGCGGATGGGTGGCTACACCTTC; cdr3_aa: CASSQERMGGYTF
cdr3_length: 12; d_call: .; clone_size: .; j_call: TRBJ1-2; v_call: TRBV5-4; cdr3_nt: TGTGCCAGCAGGTTGACAGGTGGCGGCTACACCTTC; cdr3_aa: CASRLTGGGYTF
cdr3_length: 15; d_call: .; clone_size: .; j_call: TRBJ2-7; v_call: TRBV7-2; cdr3_nt: TGTGCCAGCAGCTTAGGAGCAGGAGGAGGATACGAGCAGTACTTC; cdr3_aa: CASSLGAGGGYEQYF
cdr3_length: 15; d_call: TRBD2; clone_size: .; j_call: TRBJ2-7; v_call: TRBV5-4; cdr3_nt: TGTGCCAGCAGCTTCTTAGCGGGGGGGCGACACGAGCAGTACTTC; cdr3_aa: CASSFLAGGRHEQYF
cdr3_length: 14; d_call: .; clone_size: few; j_call: TRBJ1-6; v_call: TRBV6-5; cdr3_nt: TGTGCCAGCAGTTACCGTCAGATCAATTCACCCCTCCACTTT; cdr3_aa: CASSYRQINSPLHF
cdr3_length: 14; d_call: .; clone_size: .; j_call: TRBJ1-4; v_call: TRBV5-1; cdr3_nt: TGCGCCAGCAGCCAGGGCGCTACTAATGAAAAACTGTTTTTT; cdr3_aa: CASSQGATNEKLFF
cdr3_length: 13; d_call: TRBD1; clone_size: .; j_call: TRBJ2-4; v_call: TRBV19; cdr3_nt: TGTGCCAGTAGGCGACAGGGGGAGTACATTCAGTACTTC; cdr3_aa: CASRRQGEYIQYF
cdr3_length: 13; d_call: .; clone_size: .; j_call: TRBJ2-1; v_call: TRBV28; cdr3_nt: TGTGCCAGCAGAAGTGGCCCCGCCAATGAGCAGTTCTTC; cdr3_aa: CASRSGPANEQFF
cdr3_length: 15; d_call: .; clone_size: .; j_call: TRBJ2-3; v_call: TRBV6-5; cdr3_nt: TGTGCCAGCACGGCCGGGGACTCTGACACAGATACGCAGTATTTT; cdr3_aa: CASTAGDSDTDTQYF